The clone carrying this T cell receptor (beta chain) was detected many times. This sample stems from a study of neurological immune-mediated disorders. TCRdb independently ran MiXCR on the 5' RACE reads; one entry per CDR3 protein. Among approximately 85,000 distinct CDR3 sequences listed, about 13% were seen once. The CDR3 spans 15 residues. Germline values: CDR1 SGHRS, CDR2 YFSETQ. Trimming removed 2 bases from V and 4 bases from J, with 14 bases in between. Time point described: longitudinal time-point 2. The V and J genes are TRBV5-1 and TRBJ2-3; a possible D gene is TRBD1 (7 bases). The source is a female donor with HTLV-1-associated myelopathy (HAM/TSP). Sample: PBMCs. CDR3 DNA sequence: TGCGCCAGCAGCTTAGCCAGGGGGGCGGCAGATACGCAGTATTTT. Translating gives CASSLARGAADTQYF.